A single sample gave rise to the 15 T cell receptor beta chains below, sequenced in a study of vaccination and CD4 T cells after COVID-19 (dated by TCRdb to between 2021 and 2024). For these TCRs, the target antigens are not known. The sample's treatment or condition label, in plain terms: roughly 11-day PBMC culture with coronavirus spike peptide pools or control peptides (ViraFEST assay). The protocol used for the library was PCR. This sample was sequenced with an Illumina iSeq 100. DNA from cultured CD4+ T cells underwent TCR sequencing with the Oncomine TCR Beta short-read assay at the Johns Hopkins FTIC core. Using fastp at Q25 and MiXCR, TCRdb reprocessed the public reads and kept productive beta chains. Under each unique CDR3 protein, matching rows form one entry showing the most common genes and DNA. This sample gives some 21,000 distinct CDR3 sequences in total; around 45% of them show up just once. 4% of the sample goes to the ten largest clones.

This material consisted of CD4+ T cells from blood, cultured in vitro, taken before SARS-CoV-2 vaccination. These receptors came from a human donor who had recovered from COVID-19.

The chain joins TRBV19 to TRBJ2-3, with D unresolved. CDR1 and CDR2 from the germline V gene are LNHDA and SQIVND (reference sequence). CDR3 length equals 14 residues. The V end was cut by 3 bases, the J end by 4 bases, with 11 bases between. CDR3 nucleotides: TGTGCCAGTAGTATGGGGTTCGGACCAGATACGCAGTATTTT. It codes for CASSMGFGPDTQYF. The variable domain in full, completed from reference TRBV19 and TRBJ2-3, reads DGGITQSPKYLFRKEGQNVTLSCEQNLNHDAMYWYRQDPGQGLRLIYYSQIVNDFQKGDIAEGYSVSREKKESFPLTVTSAQKNPTAFYLCASSMGFGPDTQYFGPGTRLTVL.

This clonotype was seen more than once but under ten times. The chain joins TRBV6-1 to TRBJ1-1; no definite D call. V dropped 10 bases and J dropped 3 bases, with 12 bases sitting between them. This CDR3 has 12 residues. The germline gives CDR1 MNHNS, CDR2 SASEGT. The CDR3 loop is CATGALHTEAFF. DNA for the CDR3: TGTGCCACCGGAGCGCTGCACACTGAAGCTTTCTTT.

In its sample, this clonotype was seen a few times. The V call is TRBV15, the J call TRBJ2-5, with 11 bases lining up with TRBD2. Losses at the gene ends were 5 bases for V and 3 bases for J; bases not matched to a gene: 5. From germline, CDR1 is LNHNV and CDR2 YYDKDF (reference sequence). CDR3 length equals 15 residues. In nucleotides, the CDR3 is TGTGCCACCAGCTTAGCGGGAGGGTGGGAAGAGACCCAGTACTTC. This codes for CATSLAGGWEETQYF.

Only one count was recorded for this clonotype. The CDR3: CSASPGQGNEKLFF. The CDR3 coding sequence is TGCAGTGCTAGTCCGGGACAGGGTAATGAAAAACTGTTTTTT. The chain couples TRBV20-1 to TRBJ1-4; TRBD1 matches 9 bases. Per germline, CDR1 DFQATT and CDR2 SNEGSKA (reference sequence). Losses at the gene ends were 3 bases for V and 4 bases for J; bases not matched to a gene: 3. The CDR3 length is 14 residues.

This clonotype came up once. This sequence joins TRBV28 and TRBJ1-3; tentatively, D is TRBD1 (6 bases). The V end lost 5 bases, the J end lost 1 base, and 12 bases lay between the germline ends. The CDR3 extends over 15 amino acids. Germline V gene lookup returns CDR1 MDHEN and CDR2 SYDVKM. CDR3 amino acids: CASSPPRGSGNTIYF. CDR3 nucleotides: TGTGCCAGCAGTCCCCCCAGGGGATCTGGAAACACCATATATTTT.

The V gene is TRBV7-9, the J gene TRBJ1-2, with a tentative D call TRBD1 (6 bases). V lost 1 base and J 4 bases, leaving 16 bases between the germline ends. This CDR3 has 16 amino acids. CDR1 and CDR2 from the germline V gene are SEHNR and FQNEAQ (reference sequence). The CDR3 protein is CASSLGGGRGSYGYTF. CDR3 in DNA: TGTGCCAGCAGCTTAGGTGGGGGGCGTGGGTCCTATGGCTACACCTTC.

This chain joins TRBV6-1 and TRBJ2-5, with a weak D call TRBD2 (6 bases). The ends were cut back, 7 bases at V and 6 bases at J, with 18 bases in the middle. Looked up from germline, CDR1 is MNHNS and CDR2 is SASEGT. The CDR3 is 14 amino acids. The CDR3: CASTRDSSGKTQYF. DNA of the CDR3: TGTGCCAGCACCCGGGACTCTTCTGGGAAGACCCAGTACTTC.

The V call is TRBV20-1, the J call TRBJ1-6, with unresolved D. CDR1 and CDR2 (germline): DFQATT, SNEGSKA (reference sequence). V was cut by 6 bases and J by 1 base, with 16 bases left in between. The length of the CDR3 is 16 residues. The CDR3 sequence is CSARTDGLSYNSPLHF. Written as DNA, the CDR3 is TGCAGTGCCCGTACGGACGGACTTTCCTATAATTCACCCCTCCACTTT.

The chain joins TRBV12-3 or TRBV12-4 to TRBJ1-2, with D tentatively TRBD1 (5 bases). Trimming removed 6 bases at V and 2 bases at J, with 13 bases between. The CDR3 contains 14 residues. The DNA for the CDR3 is TGTGCCAGCAGACCACAAGCAGGGAACTATGGCTACACCTTC. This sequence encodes CASRPQAGNYGYTF.

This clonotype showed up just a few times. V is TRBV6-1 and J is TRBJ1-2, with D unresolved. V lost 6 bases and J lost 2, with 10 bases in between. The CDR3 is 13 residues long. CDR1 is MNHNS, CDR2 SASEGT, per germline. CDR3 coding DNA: TGTGCCAGCAGCTCCGACGGAAACTATGGCTACACCTTC. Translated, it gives CASSSDGNYGYTF.

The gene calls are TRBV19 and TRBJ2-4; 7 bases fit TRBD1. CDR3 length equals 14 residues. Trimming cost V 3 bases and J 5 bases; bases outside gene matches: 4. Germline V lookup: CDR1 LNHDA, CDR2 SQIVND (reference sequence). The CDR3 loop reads CASSITGDQNIQYF. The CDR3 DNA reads TGTGCCAGTAGTATCACAGGGGATCAAAACATTCAGTACTTC.

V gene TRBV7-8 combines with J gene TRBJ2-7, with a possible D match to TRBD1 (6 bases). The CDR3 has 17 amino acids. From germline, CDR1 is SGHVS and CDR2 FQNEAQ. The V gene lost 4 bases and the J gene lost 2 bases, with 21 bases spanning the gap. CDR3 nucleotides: TGTGCCAGCAGCTCCCTTTGGGGCAGGGGCCTAACCTACGAGCAGTACTTC. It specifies CASSSLWGRGLTYEQYF. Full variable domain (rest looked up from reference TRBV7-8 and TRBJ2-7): GAGVSQSPRYKVAKRGQDVALRCDPISGHVSLFWYQQALGQGPEFLTYFQNEAQLDKSGLPSDRFFAERPEGSVSTLKIQRTQQEDSAVYLCASSSLWGRGLTYEQYFGPGTRLTVT.

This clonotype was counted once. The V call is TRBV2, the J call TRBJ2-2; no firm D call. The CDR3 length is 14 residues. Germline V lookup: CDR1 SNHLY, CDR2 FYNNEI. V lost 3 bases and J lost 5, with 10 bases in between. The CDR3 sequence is CASSEVVGTGELFF. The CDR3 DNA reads TGTGCCAGCAGTGAGGTGGTCGGAACCGGGGAGCTGTTTTTT.

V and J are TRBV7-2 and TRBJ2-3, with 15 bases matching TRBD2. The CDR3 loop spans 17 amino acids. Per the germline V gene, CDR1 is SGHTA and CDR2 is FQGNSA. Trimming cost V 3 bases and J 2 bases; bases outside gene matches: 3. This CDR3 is CASSFGTSGGPTDTQYF. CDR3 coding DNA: TGTGCCAGCAGCTTCGGGACTAGCGGGGGGCCCACAGATACGCAGTATTTT.

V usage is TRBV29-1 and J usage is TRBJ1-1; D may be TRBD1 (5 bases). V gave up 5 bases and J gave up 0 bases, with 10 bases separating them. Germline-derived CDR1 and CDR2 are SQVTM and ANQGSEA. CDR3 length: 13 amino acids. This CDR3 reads CSVTAGMNTEAFF. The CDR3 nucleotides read TGCAGCGTTACCGCAGGGATGAACACTGAAGCTTTCTTT.